Below, 6 T cell receptor beta chains from the same sample are listed, as sequenced in a study of shared clonotypes between healthy human individuals. The table came from immunoSEQ multiplex PCR; TCRdb's copy has only in-frame clones and leaves some out. The sample lists about 1 million clones, around 76% occurring once. Sequencing used memory CD4+ T cells sorted from blood. Sample subset: CD45RA-negative fraction. The source of these receptors is a man aged 18 to 35 in good health.

The chain is built from TRBV6-1 and TRBJ1-1; a weak D match, TRBD1 (5 bases). Germline-derived CDR1 and CDR2 are MNHNS and SASEGT. CDR3 length equals 15 residues. The ends were cut back, 6 bases at V and 1 base at J, with 15 bases in the middle. The CDR3 is CASRLGGEGNTEAFF. The CDR3 DNA reads TGTGCCAGCAGGCTCGGGGGGGAGGGGAACACTGAAGCTTTCTTT.

Only one count was recorded for this clone. In the same sample, other DNA sequences code for this CDR3. CDR3 sequence: CASSLAGAGTGELFF. CDR3 in DNA: TGTGCCAGCAGCCTAGCGGGAGCAGGCACCGGGGAGCTGTTTTTT. The chain joins TRBV11-3 to TRBJ2-2, with TRBD2 matching 10 bases. The germline V gene has CDR1 SGHNT and CDR2 YENEEA. This CDR3 has 15 residues. V trimming: 5 bases; J trimming: 4 bases; junction bases outside the gene matches: 4.

The J gene is TRBJ2-2, the V gene TRBV6-4; possibly TRBD1 or TRBD2 for D (6 bases each). V was trimmed by 6 bases and J by 4 bases, leaving 12 bases between them. Germline lookup yields CDR1 MRHNA and CDR2 SNTAGT. The CDR3 length is 14 residues. CDR3 nucleotides: TGTGCCAGCAGCCCCAAGGGGGGCACCGGGGAGCTGTTTTTT. Translated, it gives CASSPKGGTGELFF.

CDR3 coding DNA: TGTGCCAGCAGCTGGGCCCTTAGCAATCAGCCCCAGCATTTT. This codes for CASSWALSNQPQHF. The chain joins TRBV5-5 to TRBJ1-5; no firm D call. Germline CDR1 and CDR2: SGHKS and YYEKEE (reference sequence). The V and J ends lost 3 bases and 0 bases respectively, with 7 bases between them. CDR3 length equals 14 residues.

This clone occurred many times. The junction departs from the called germline gene at one end, perhaps through a read error. The chain is built from TRBV7-7 and TRBJ2-5; no firm D call. This CDR3 has 13 residues. From germline, CDR1 is SSHAT and CDR2 FNYEAQ (reference sequence). The CDR3 loop is CASSKGPRETQYF. The CDR3 bases are TGTGCTAGCAGCAAGGGTCCCCGGGAGACCCAGTACTTC.

The chain joins TRBV6-1 to TRBJ1-5; possible D gene TRBD1, 6 bases. Between the trimmed V and J ends, which lost 7 bases and 6 bases, there was a span of 19 bases. This CDR3 has 15 residues. Germline assignment: CDR1 MNHNS and CDR2 SASEGT. The CDR3 protein is CASIGSMGAGQPQHF. The DNA for the CDR3 is TGTGCCAGCATCGGAAGCATGGGGGCAGGTCAGCCCCAGCATTTT.